Below are 19 T cell receptor beta chains sequenced from a single sample in a study of beta chain features in type 1 diabetes. Findings and limits, study-wide: Across all four CD4+ subsets, people with type 1 diabetes showed modestly shorter TCRB CDR3s.

As every portion of the isolated RNA was reverse transcribed, the sequencing read expressed TCRB transcripts. The assay was immunoSEQ multiplex PCR, and TCRdb's table has in-frame clones only and misses some. The repertoire consists of around 690,000 clones, with around 12% occurring once and the leading ten covering 0.095% to 0.15%. Their antigens are not known. Sequencing input: naive CD4+ T cells from blood. The source is a man aged 25-45 years with type 1 diabetes.

The chain combines TRBV5-1 with TRBJ2-1; the match to TRBD1 covers 10 bases. J was trimmed by 4 bases and V by 0 bases; bases with no gene match: 1. This CDR3 is 15 amino acids long. Per germline, CDR1 SGHRS and CDR2 YFSETQ. For the CDR3, the DNA is TGCGCCAGCAGCTTGGGGACAGGGGGATACAATGAGCAGTTCTTC. Translation: CASSLGTGGYNEQFF.

The rearrangement uses TRBV2 and TRBJ1-2; possible D gene TRBD1, 5 bases. CDR1 is SNHLY and CDR2 is FYNNEI in the germline V gene. Trimming stripped 3 bases from V and 4 bases from J, with 12 bases between. The CDR3 sequence is 14 residues long. The CDR3 DNA is TGTGCCAGCAGTGAGGGTTCAGGGTTCTATGGCTACACCTTC. The encoded protein is CASSEGSGFYGYTF.

The genes are TRBV18 and TRBJ2-4; 10 nucleotides align to TRBD2. With 1 base clipped from V and 0 bases from J, the junction kept 6 bases outside the gene matches. Germline V gives CDR1 KGHSH, CDR2 LQKENI. The length of the CDR3 is 18 residues. The CDR3 sequence is CASSPLAGGPLAKNIQYF. DNA of the CDR3: TGTGCCAGCTCACCACTAGCGGGGGGCCCGTTAGCCAAAAACATTCAGTACTTC.

J is TRBJ1-6 and V is TRBV4-1; 8 bases match TRBD1. The J segment lost 7 bases and the V segment lost 4 bases, leaving 6 bases of the junction unmatched. The CDR3 contains 15 residues. CDR1 is MGHRA and CDR2 is YSYEKL in the germline V gene. Here the CDR3 DNA reads TGCGCCAGCAGCCGACCGGACAGGGTGAATTCACCCCTCCACTTT. Protein: CASSRPDRVNSPLHF.

V is TRBV6-1 and J is TRBJ2-2; D perhaps matches TRBD1 (5 bases). CDR1 is MNHNS and CDR2 is SASEGT in the germline V gene. V was shortened by 7 bases and J by 1 base, with 13 bases between the two germline ends. The CDR3 covers 15 residues. The DNA of the CDR3 is TGTGCCAGCACAGGGTTGGCAGTGAACACCGGGGAGCTGTTTTTT. It codes for CASTGLAVNTGELFF.

This chain uses TRBV11-1 with TRBJ2-3; tentative D call: TRBD1 (6 bases). Trimming stripped 1 base from V and 4 bases from J, with 18 bases between. The CDR3 spans 17 residues. Germline V gene sequence: CDR1 SGHAT, CDR2 FQDESV (reference sequence). The CDR3 DNA follows: TGTGCCAGCAGCTTAGTTTTTGGGACACGATCTTCAGATACGCAGTATTTT. Its protein product is CASSLVFGTRSSDTQYF.

This clone was seen a handful of times. V and J are TRBV30 and TRBJ1-5; D perhaps matches TRBD1 (5 bases). CDR3 size: 13 residues. CDR1 and CDR2 (germline): GTSNPN, SVGIG (reference sequence). V gave up 4 bases and J gave up 5 bases, with 12 bases separating them. This CDR3 reads CAWNQGLDQPQHF. The CDR3 DNA sequence: TGTGCCTGGAATCAGGGACTGGATCAGCCCCAGCATTTT.

The chain is built from TRBV5-6 and TRBJ2-7; no clear D. Trimming cost V 2 bases and J 2 bases, with 8 bases left between them. CDR1 SGHDT and CDR2 YYEEEE come from the germline V gene. CDR3 length: 13 residues. This CDR3 reads CASSFGRPYEQYF. CDR3 nucleotide sequence: TGTGCCAGCAGCTTTGGACGGCCCTACGAGCAGTACTTC.

V gene TRBV9 combines with J gene TRBJ1-1, with 10 bases that match TRBD1. CDR1 and CDR2 (germline): SGDLS, YYNGEE. The CDR3 loop spans 16 amino acids. V dropped 0 bases and J dropped 0; count of bases not matched to a gene: 2. This CDR3 reads CASSVGDRGLNTEAFF. CDR3 bases: TGTGCCAGCAGCGTAGGGGACAGGGGACTGAACACTGAAGCTTTCTTT.

V gene TRBV18 combines with J gene TRBJ1-6; tentatively, D is TRBD1 (5 bases). CDR1 is KGHSH and CDR2 is LQKENI in the germline V gene. This CDR3 is 16 amino acids long. Trimming left V 2 bases short and J 7 bases short, with 15 bases between. CDR3 DNA: TGTGCCAGCTCACCAGGGAAAAGGGGATGGAATTCACCCCTCCACTTT. Translating it yields CASSPGKRGWNSPLHF.

The chain combines TRBV7-2 with TRBJ1-1; D not resolved. The germline CDR1 and CDR2 sequences are SGHTA and FQGNSA. CDR3 length: 14 amino acids. V was shortened by 5 bases and J by 1 base, with 11 bases between the two germline ends. The CDR3 sequence is CASSPESWNTEAFF. Here the CDR3 DNA reads TGTGCCAGCAGCCCAGAAAGTTGGAACACTGAAGCTTTCTTT.

This chain uses TRBV2 with TRBJ2-5; maybe TRBD1 (6 bases). The CDR3 contains 13 residues. Trimming stripped 5 bases from V and 5 bases from J, with 12 bases between. Germline V gives CDR1 SNHLY, CDR2 FYNNEI. CDR3 protein: CASSRTERETQYF. CDR3 nucleotide sequence: TGTGCCAGCAGTAGGACAGAGAGGGAGACCCAGTACTTC.

Here the CDR3 DNA reads TGTGCCAGCAGTCGACAGATCACCGGGGAGCTGTTTTTT. It specifies CASSRQITGELFF. This chain uses TRBV9 with TRBJ2-2, with D perhaps TRBD1 (5 bases). The CDR3 runs to 13 residues. Looked up from germline, CDR1 is SGDLS and CDR2 is YYNGEE. The V end lost 5 bases, the J end lost 4 bases, and 9 bases lay between the germline ends.

J is TRBJ2-3 and V is TRBV5-1; 7 bases line up with TRBD1. The CDR3 has 18 amino acids. Germline trimming cut 4 bases from V and 3 bases from J; bases unmatched to any gene: 17. CDR1 is SGHRS and CDR2 is YFSETQ in the germline V gene. Written as DNA, the CDR3 is TGCGCCAGCAGCCTCCGTGCGTTTGAAGGGGGCGGAACAGATACGCAGTATTTT. Protein product: CASSLRAFEGGGTDTQYF.

This sequence joins TRBV7-9 and TRBJ1-2; no firm D call. Germline CDR1 is SEHNR and CDR2 is FQNEAQ (reference sequence). This CDR3 has 15 residues. The ends were cut back, 8 bases at V and 2 bases at J, with 18 bases in the middle. Written as DNA, the CDR3 is TGTGCCAGCCACGCCCCGGGATCGGGAAACTATGGCTACACCTTC. It translates to CASHAPGSGNYGYTF.

Only a few counts were recorded for this clone. This chain joins TRBV7-8 and TRBJ2-3; 7 bases match TRBD1. Germline V gene lookup returns CDR1 SGHVS and CDR2 FQNEAQ. V lost 2 bases and J lost 3; bases outside the gene matches: 8. The CDR3 is 16 amino acids. This CDR3 reads CASSLLQGMGTDTQYF. In nucleotides, the CDR3 is TGTGCCAGCAGCTTATTACAGGGGATGGGGACAGATACGCAGTATTTT.

This clone has more than one count but fewer than ten. This sample includes further DNA sequences coding for the same CDR3. The J gene is TRBJ2-5, the V gene TRBV7-2; D may match TRBD1 or TRBD2 (6 bases each). Trimming stripped 1 base from V and 5 bases from J, with 11 bases between. CDR1 is SGHTA, CDR2 FQGNSA, per germline. There are 14 residues in the CDR3. The CDR3 nucleotides are TGTGCCAGCAGCTTAGATCAGGGGAGGGAGACCCAGTACTTC. Translated, it gives CASSLDQGRETQYF.

This clone was counted a few times. The V and J genes are TRBV18 and TRBJ2-7; D gene ambiguous. The V gene's germline CDR1 is KGHSH and CDR2 LQKENI. Deletions cut 3 bases from V and 2 bases from J, with 8 bases between. The CDR3 has 13 residues. DNA for the CDR3: TGTGCCAGCTCACCCCCGACGACCTACGAGCAGTACTTC. Encoded protein: CASSPPTTYEQYF.

This clone was counted only a few times. The V and J genes are TRBV9 and TRBJ2-2; 10 bases align to TRBD2. CDR1 is SGDLS, CDR2 YYNGEE, per germline. The CDR3 contains 16 residues. V lost 8 bases to trimming and J lost 3 bases; unmatched junction nucleotides: 10. Here the CDR3 DNA reads TGTGCCAGGTCGGGTGGGACTAGCGATTACACCGGGGAGCTGTTTTTT. Translation gives CARSGGTSDYTGELFF.